The 20 T cell receptor beta chains reported below all come from one sample, sequenced in a study of early T cells in non-severe SARS-CoV-2 infection. TCRdb analysed the 5' RACE reads with MiXCR anew, one entry per CDR3 protein. The table has roughly 30,000 distinct CDR3 sequences, about 4.2% seen once. The sequencing sample was made of whole blood. The origin of the receptors is an adult who was a healthcare worker with PCR-confirmed SARS-CoV-2 infection or an uninfected control (not recorded which).

Only a few counts were recorded for this clonotype. This chain connects TRBV27 to TRBJ1-2, with a weak D call TRBD1 (6 bases). The CDR3 has 13 amino acids. From germline, CDR1 is MNHEY and CDR2 SMNVEV (reference sequence). V was cut by 7 bases and J by 7 bases, with 16 bases left in between. The CDR3 loop is CASTPLGGTGYTF. CDR3 in DNA: TGTGCCAGCACCCCGCTTGGGGGCACTGGCTACACCTTC.

This clonotype was picked up many times. This chain joins TRBV12-3 or TRBV12-4 and TRBJ1-1; D gene ambiguous. The CDR3 is 13 amino acids. Trimming left V 6 bases short and J 4 bases short, with 12 bases between. The CDR3, as DNA: TGTGCCAGCAGCAAGATAGAAGGCACTGAAGCTTTCTTT. Residues: CASSKIEGTEAFF.

This clonotype appeared many times. The CDR3, as DNA: TGTGCCAGCACAGAGGGCGGGACATACAATGAGCAGTTCTTC. It codes for CASTEGGTYNEQFF. V gene TRBV11-2 combines with J gene TRBJ2-1, with D tentatively TRBD1 or TRBD2 (6 bases each). V lost 7 bases and J 4 bases, leaving 14 bases between the germline ends. The germline V gene has CDR1 SGHAT and CDR2 FQNNGV. The CDR3 spans 14 residues.

Many counts were recorded for this clonotype. This chain uses TRBV5-1 with TRBJ1-4; 7 bases line up with TRBD1. Germline V gene data show CDR1 as SGHRS and CDR2 as YFSETQ. Trimming at V came to 3 bases and at J to 4 bases, leaving 6 bases not matched to a gene. CDR3 size: 15 residues. In nucleotides, the CDR3 is TGCGCCAGCAGCTACCTGACAGGGTATAATGAAAAACTGTTTTTT. Amino acid sequence: CASSYLTGYNEKLFF.

This clonotype was counted many times. V is TRBV7-9 and J is TRBJ1-2; D uncertain. This CDR3 region has 14 residues. V was cut by 5 bases and J by 3 bases, with 13 bases left in between. Germline values: CDR1 SEHNR, CDR2 FQNEAQ (reference sequence). The CDR3 nucleotides are TGTGCCAGCAGCGCCGCTAGGTTGTACTATGGCTACACCTTC. Translation gives CASSAARLYYGYTF.

This clonotype was picked up many times. The chain carries TRBV3-1 and TRBJ1-3, with D tentatively TRBD1 (5 bases). The V and J ends lost 4 bases and 1 base respectively, with 14 bases between them. The CDR3 runs 16 residues. Per the germline V gene, CDR1 is LGHDT and CDR2 is YNNKEL (reference sequence). The CDR3 is CASSLEGVRSGNTIYF. The CDR3 DNA reads TGTGCCAGCAGCCTGGAAGGGGTTCGGTCTGGAAACACCATATATTTT.

This clonotype occurred a few times. The V call is TRBV12-3 or TRBV12-4, the J call TRBJ2-3, with D possibly TRBD2 on 7 matching bases. The CDR3 consists of 15 residues. V was cut by 1 base and J by 1 base, with 9 bases left in between. CDR3 in amino acids: CASSLGGGGTDTQYF. In nucleotides, the CDR3 is TGTGCCAGCAGTTTAGGAGGGGGGGGCACAGATACGCAGTATTTT.

The sample holds many counts of this clonotype. The chain has TRBV15 and TRBJ2-1; 8 nucleotides align to TRBD2. The CDR3 contains 15 residues. Germline CDR1 is LNHNV and CDR2 is YYDKDF (reference sequence). The J segment lost 7 bases and the V segment lost 0 bases, leaving 5 bases of the junction unmatched. CDR3 in amino acids: CATSRDRGGWNEQFF. The CDR3 DNA is TGTGCCACCAGCAGAGATCGCGGGGGGTGGAATGAGCAGTTCTTC.

A few counts support this clonotype. V is TRBV11-2 and J is TRBJ2-7; a weak D match, TRBD2 (5 bases). Trimming cost V 3 bases and J 3 bases, with 12 bases left between them. There are 14 residues in the CDR3. Germline CDR1 is SGHAT and CDR2 is FQNNGV. The CDR3 DNA sequence: TGTGCCAGCAGCTTTCTGGGTCGGGACTACGAGCAGTACTTC. It specifies CASSFLGRDYEQYF.

This clonotype was observed many times. The CDR3 nucleotides are TGTGCCAGCAGCCAGCCCTGGACAGGGCTAGGTGGCTACACCTTC. It is translated as CASSQPWTGLGGYTF. The genes are TRBV3-1 and TRBJ1-2; 8 bases are shared with TRBD1. CDR3 length: 15 residues. CDR1 and CDR2 (germline): LGHDT, YNNKEL (reference sequence). Losses at the gene ends were 3 bases for V and 7 bases for J; bases not matched to a gene: 10.

Ten or more counts support this clonotype. J is TRBJ2-1 and V is TRBV7-9; D is possibly TRBD2 (5 bases). Deletions cut 5 bases from V and 9 bases from J, with 11 bases between. CDR1 SEHNR and CDR2 FQNEAQ come from the germline V gene (reference sequence). The CDR3 sequence is 12 residues long. The DNA of the CDR3 is TGTGCCAGCAGCCCAGGACTGAGTGAGCAGTTCTTC. Translating gives CASSPGLSEQFF.

This clonotype was picked up many times. The chain employs TRBV5-1 and TRBJ2-1; 8 positions agree with TRBD1. Germline lookup yields CDR1 SGHRS and CDR2 YFSETQ. V lost 4 bases to trimming and J lost 4 bases; unmatched junction nucleotides: 4. This CDR3 contains 14 residues. The CDR3 loop reads CASSRGQGYNEQFF. The CDR3 DNA reads TGCGCCAGCAGCCGCGGACAGGGTTACAATGAGCAGTTCTTC. The whole variable domain, filled in from reference TRBV5-1 and TRBJ2-1, reads KAGVTQTPRYLIKTRGQQVTLSCSPISGHRSVSWYQQTPGQGLQFLFEYFSETQRNKGNFPGRFSGRQFSNSRSEMNVSTLELGDSALYLCASSRGQGYNEQFFGPGTRLTVL.

This clonotype has ten or more counts. V usage is TRBV6-5 and J usage is TRBJ2-7; 10 positions agree with TRBD1. The length of the CDR3 is 18 residues. Germline V gene sequence: CDR1 MNHEY, CDR2 SVGAGI. V trimming: 0 bases; J trimming: 2 bases; junction bases outside the gene matches: 10. Here the CDR3 reads CASSYSGTGAAYAYEQYF. The CDR3, as DNA: TGTGCCAGCAGTTACTCTGGGACAGGGGCCGCCTACGCCTACGAGCAGTACTTC.

This clonotype was seen many times. V usage is TRBV7-8 and J usage is TRBJ1-1; D is undetermined. CDR3 size: 17 residues. The germline V gene has CDR1 SGHVS and CDR2 FQNEAQ. V lost 5 bases, J lost 1 base, and 20 bases lay in between. Written as DNA, the CDR3 is TGTGCCAGCAGCGAGGACCAGTCCACGTGGTCGAACACTGAAGCTTTCTTT. Amino acid sequence: CASSEDQSTWSNTEAFF.

This clonotype showed up just a few times. V and J are TRBV6-6 and TRBJ1-5; D might be TRBD1 (5 bases). In germline, CDR1 is MNHNY, CDR2 SVGAGI (reference sequence). The V end was cut by 10 bases, the J end by 0 bases, with 16 bases between. This CDR3 is built from 15 residues. The CDR3 spells CATSSGDPSNQPQHF. The CDR3 DNA reads as TGTGCCACTAGCTCGGGGGACCCTAGCAATCAGCCCCAGCATTTT.

The chain recombines TRBV6-5 with TRBJ2-3; a weak D match, TRBD2 (5 bases). Per the germline V gene, CDR1 is MNHEY and CDR2 is SVGAGI. V lost 6 bases to trimming and J lost 1 base, with 11 bases between them. This CDR3 comprises 14 residues. The CDR3 coding sequence is TGTGCCAGCAGGTTAGCGACTCGCACAGATACGCAGTATTTT. Amino acid sequence: CASRLATRTDTQYF.

This clonotype has just a few counts. The genes are TRBV27 and TRBJ2-1; D remains ambiguous. CDR1 is MNHEY and CDR2 is SMNVEV in the germline V gene (reference sequence). CDR3 size: 11 residues. V was clipped by 3 bases and J by 5 bases, with 2 bases between them. For the CDR3, the DNA is TGTGCCAGCAGTTTCAACAATGAGCAGTTCTTC. It is translated as CASSFNNEQFF.

This clonotype was observed a few times. This chain links TRBV11-2 with TRBJ2-7; 11 nucleotides agree with TRBD2. V shed 3 bases, J shed 4 bases, and the junction held 17 bases outside the gene matches. Germline-derived CDR1 and CDR2 are SGHAT and FQNNGV. The CDR3 sequence is 19 residues long. The CDR3 loop is CASSFKDGGGTSGSYEQYF. The CDR3 DNA sequence: TGTGCCAGCAGCTTCAAAGATGGCGGGGGTACTAGCGGGAGTTACGAGCAGTACTTC.

The rearrangement joins TRBV7-9 to TRBJ2-7; 10 positions match TRBD1. V was pared by 5 bases and J by 3 bases, with 16 bases of the junction left unmatched. There are 18 residues in the CDR3. Germline V CDR1 and CDR2: SEHNR, FQNEAQ (reference sequence). The chain's CDR3 is CASSQPLRTGGVFYEQYF. The CDR3, as DNA: TGTGCCAGCAGCCAACCTTTAAGGACAGGGGGGGTCTTCTACGAGCAGTACTTC.

This clonotype was counted at least ten times. The rearrangement links TRBV28 to TRBJ2-7; no reliable D call. Between the trimmed V and J ends, which lost 3 bases and 1 base, there was a span of 10 bases. Germline values: CDR1 MDHEN, CDR2 SYDVKM. This CDR3 comprises 14 residues. CDR3 sequence (DNA): TGTGCCAGCAGTTTTCCCTGGAGTTCCTACGAGCAGTACTTC. Translating gives CASSFPWSSYEQYF.